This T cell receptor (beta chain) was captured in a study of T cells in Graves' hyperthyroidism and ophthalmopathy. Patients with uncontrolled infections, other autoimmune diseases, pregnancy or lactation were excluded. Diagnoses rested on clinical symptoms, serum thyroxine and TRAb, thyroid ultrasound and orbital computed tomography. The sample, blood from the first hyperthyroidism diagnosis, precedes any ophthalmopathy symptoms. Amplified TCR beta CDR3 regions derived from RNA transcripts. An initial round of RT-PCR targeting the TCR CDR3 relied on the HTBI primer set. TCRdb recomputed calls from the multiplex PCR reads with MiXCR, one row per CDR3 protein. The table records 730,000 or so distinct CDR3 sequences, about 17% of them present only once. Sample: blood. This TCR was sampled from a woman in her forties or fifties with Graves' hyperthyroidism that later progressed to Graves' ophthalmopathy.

For the CDR3, the DNA is TGTGCCAGCATGTATCAGTTCAGGTCAGGAACCACGAACACTGAAGCTTTCTTT. As protein: CASMYQFRSGTTNTEAFF. This rearrangement joins TRBV6-2 or TRBV6-3 to TRBJ1-1; D gene uncertain. This CDR3 is 18 amino acids long. Between the trimmed V and J ends, which lost 7 bases and 1 base, there was a span of 25 bases. CDR1 is MNHEY, CDR2 SVGEGT, per germline.